This T cell receptor (beta chain) was profiled in a study of blood T cell repertoires in COVID-19. Study at large: Acute-phase and convalescent COVID-19 samples originated in the United States, Italy and Spain. In each case, the material was cDNA or gDNA derived from T cells, B-cell-depleted T cells, or PBMCs.

Original analysis: Researchers report that nucleated cell counts were estimated from reference gene primer amplification. The assay was immunoSEQ multiplex PCR, and TCRdb's table has in-frame clones only and misses some. V, J and clone size were drawn from that table, and D and trimming were deduced from the DNA. The sample has 42,000 or so clones, roughly three quarters seen once; the top ten hold roughly a quarter. The CDR3 is made up of 16 amino acids. CDR1 is MNHEY and CDR2 is SMNVEV in the germline V gene (reference sequence). Unmatched junction bases numbered 6, after V lost 2 bases and J lost 1 base.

This rearrangement joins TRBV27 to TRBJ2-7, with TRBD2 identical over 9 bases. Input material: peripheral blood. The clonotype originates from a man older than 75 with acute or convalescent COVID-19. The CDR3 DNA sequence: TGTGCCAGCAGTTTAAGAGCGGGGGGCCAGTCCTACGAGCAGTACTTC. Translating it yields CASSLRAGGQSYEQYF.